The rows below give T cell receptor beta chains drawn from one sample of a study of T cell changes during pregnancy in multiple sclerosis. Sequencing used immunoSEQ multiplex PCR; TCRdb keeps in-frame clones, though not all of them. The sample gives 50,000 to 70,000 clones, just over 90% of which show up once; about 1.7% is in the top ten. Source: peripheral blood, taken after pregnancy. These receptors were taken from a female donor with multiple sclerosis, enrolled in a pregnancy study. CDR3s include the opening cysteine and the closing phenylalanine or tryptophan.

v_gene,j_gene,CDR3aa
TRBV7-8,TRBJ1-5,CASSRGDRVDQPQHF
TRBV18,TRBJ2-1,CASSRVKGGNEQFF
TRBV4-3,TRBJ2-3,CASSQELATLNTQYF
TRBV5-6,TRBJ1-1,CASSLKGGAYTEAFF
TRBV5-1,TRBJ2-1,CATTDRFYNEQFF
TRBV18,TRBJ2-5,CASSPQSGRETQYF
TRBV19,TRBJ1-2,CATWDSVRGGYTF
TRBV27,TRBJ1-1,CASSPDRDNTEAFF
TRBV15,TRBJ2-4,CATSREAKNIQYF
TRBV29-1,TRBJ1-4,CSVSLSEAPSGEKLFF
TRBV6-5,TRBJ2-7,CASSLFDRGAHEQYF